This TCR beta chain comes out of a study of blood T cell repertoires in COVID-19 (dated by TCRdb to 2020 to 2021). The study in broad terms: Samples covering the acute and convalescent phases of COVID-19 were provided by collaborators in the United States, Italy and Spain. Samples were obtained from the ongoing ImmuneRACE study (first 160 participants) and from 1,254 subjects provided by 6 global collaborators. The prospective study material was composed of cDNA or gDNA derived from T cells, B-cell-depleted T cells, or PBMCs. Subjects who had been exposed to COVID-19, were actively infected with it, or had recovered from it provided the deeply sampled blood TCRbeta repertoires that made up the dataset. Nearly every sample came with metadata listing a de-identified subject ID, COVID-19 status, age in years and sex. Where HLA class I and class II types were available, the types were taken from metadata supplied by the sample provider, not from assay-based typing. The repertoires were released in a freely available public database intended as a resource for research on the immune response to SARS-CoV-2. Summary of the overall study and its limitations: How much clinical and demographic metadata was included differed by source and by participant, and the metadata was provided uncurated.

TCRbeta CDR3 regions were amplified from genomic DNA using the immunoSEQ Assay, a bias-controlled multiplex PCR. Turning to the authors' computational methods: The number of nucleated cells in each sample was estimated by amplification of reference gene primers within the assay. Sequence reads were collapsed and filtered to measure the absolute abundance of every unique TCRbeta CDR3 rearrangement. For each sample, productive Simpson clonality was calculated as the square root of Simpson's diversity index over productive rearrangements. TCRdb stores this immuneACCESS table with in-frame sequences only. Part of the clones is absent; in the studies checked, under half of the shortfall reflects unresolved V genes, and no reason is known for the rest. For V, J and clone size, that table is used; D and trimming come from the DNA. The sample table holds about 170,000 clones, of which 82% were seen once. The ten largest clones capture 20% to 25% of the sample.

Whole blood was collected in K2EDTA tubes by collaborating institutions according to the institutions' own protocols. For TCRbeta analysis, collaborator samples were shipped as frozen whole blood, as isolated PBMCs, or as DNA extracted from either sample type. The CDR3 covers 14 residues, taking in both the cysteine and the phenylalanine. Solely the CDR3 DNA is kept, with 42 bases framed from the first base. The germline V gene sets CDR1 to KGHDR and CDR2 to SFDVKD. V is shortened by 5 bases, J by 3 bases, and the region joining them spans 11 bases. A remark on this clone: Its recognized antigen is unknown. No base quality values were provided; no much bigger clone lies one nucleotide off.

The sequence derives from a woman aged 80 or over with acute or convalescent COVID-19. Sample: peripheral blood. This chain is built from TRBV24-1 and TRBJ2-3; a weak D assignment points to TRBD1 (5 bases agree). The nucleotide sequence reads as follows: TGTGCCACCAGTGTAGGGCAGGGAACAGATACGCAGTATTTT. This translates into CATSVGQGTDTQYF.